The entry below gives a single T cell receptor beta chain sequence along with its context. What it binds is unknown. The entry originates in a study of OX40 agonist ivuxolimab in advanced cancers. On the study more broadly: The study enrolled dose-escalation patients with hepatocellular carcinoma, melanoma, renal cell or head and neck cancer. Aged roughly 20 to 79 with a mean of roughly 65 years, they were about 83% male. General study points: Some patients who did not respond also had low normalized T-cell clonal expansion. The study did not work out the antigen specificity of the expanded peripheral T cells.

Sequencing used immunoSEQ multiplex PCR; TCRdb keeps in-frame clones, though not all of them. The sample has around 86,000 clones, under 95% seen once. The specimen was CD4+ or CD8+ T cells sorted from blood, collected in a trial of the OX40 agonist ivuxolimab. The receptor was derived from an adult with an advanced solid tumor such as melanoma, head and neck, liver or kidney cancer.

The CDR3 coding sequence is TGTGCCAGCAGTCAAGGGGTCAGGGCCCAGCATTTT. Its protein is CASSQGVRAQHF. The chain carries TRBV6-5 and TRBJ1-5; TRBD1 is a possible D gene (5 bases). Trimming shortened V by 5 bases and J by 11 bases, and 13 bases separated the two germline ends. Germline CDR1 is MNHEY and CDR2 is SVGAGI. This CDR3 region has 12 residues.